This T cell receptor beta chain was sequenced for a study of response to subunit inactivated influenza vaccine. This clonotype turned up a few times. The antigen is unknown. TCRdb independently ran MiXCR on the RT-PCR reads; one entry per CDR3 protein. The data show roughly 570,000 distinct CDR3 sequences, around 13% seen once. CDR3 size: 17 residues. Per germline, CDR1 LGHDT and CDR2 YNNKEL (reference sequence). V was clipped by 4 bases and J by 1 base; unmatched bases: 6. Study-wide results and limits: After each seasonal influenza vaccination, few new T cells are recruited, the authors suggested.

The source material was PBMCs from blood, sampled more than 35 days after vaccination. V gene TRBV3-1 combines with J gene TRBJ2-7, with 14 bases fitting TRBD2. The TCR originated in a man between 45 and 60 years old who received an inactivated influenza vaccine. The CDR3 DNA follows: TGTGCCAGCAGCCGACTAGCGGGAGGGCCTCAGTCCTACGAGCAGTACTTC. As protein: CASSRLAGGPQSYEQYF.